Listed below are T cell receptor beta chains from one sample, sequenced in a study of shared clonotypes between healthy human individuals. The table came from immunoSEQ multiplex PCR; TCRdb's copy has only in-frame clones and leaves some out. The sample shows approximately 1.5 million clones, roughly 98% of them seen only once. Sequencing input: naive CD4+ T cells sorted from blood. The receptors stem from a man between 25 and 39 years old in good health. CDR3s include the opening cysteine and the closing phenylalanine or tryptophan. The order of the fields is D gene, J gene, clone size, V gene, CDR3 DNA, CDR3 protein. The D gene is left open where the match is weak. A row's size may be missing; if present it is once, few, many or a size class.

TRBD2 TRBJ2-2 NA TRBV11-3 TGTGCCAGCAGCTTAGATCCCTCTCTAGCGGGGGAAAACAGGGGGGAGCTGTTTTTT CASSLDPSLAGENRGELFF
NA TRBJ1-1 NA TRBV7-2 TGTGCCAGCAGCCAGCGTGACACGGCTGAAGCTTTCTTT CASSQRDTAEAFF
NA TRBJ2-2 once TRBV5-6 TGTGCCAGCAGCTTGATTCAGGGCCTTTCGATGTTTTTT CASSLIQGLSMFF
TRBD1 TRBJ2-7 NA TRBV19 TGTGCCAGTAGTATAGACCGGGACAGGGGAGGCGAGCAGTACTTC CASSIDRDRGGEQYF
TRBD1 TRBJ2-5 NA TRBV27 TGTGCCAGCAGTGCCCGGGACAGGGGGCCTGTAAAGACCCAGTACTTC CASSARDRGPVKTQYF
NA TRBJ2-7 NA TRBV5-1 TGCGCCAGCAGCTCCGGGTCCCCGGACGAGCAGTACTTC CASSSGSPDEQYF
TRBD1 TRBJ2-5 NA TRBV4-3 TGCGCCAGCAGCCAACGTACCGACAGGGTTGAGACCCAGTACTTC CASSQRTDRVETQYF
NA TRBJ1-2 NA TRBV5-4 TGTGCCAGCAGCTTGGATGACCTAAGAGATGGCTACACCTTC CASSLDDLRDGYTF
NA TRBJ2-7 NA TRBV10-2 TGCGCCAGCAGTAGAGGACCGACCTCCTACGAGCAGTACTTC CASSRGPTSYEQYF
TRBD1 TRBJ2-7 NA TRBV29-1 TGCAGCGTTGAAGAGACAGGGGATTCAAGGCAGTACTTC CSVEETGDSRQYF
TRBD2 TRBJ2-7 NA TRBV6-1 TGTGCCAGCGGGCGGACTAGCGGGACCACCTACGAGCAGTACTTC CASGRTSGTTYEQYF
NA TRBJ1-4 NA TRBV21-1 TGTGCCAGCTTTGAAAAACTGTTTTTT CASFEKLFF
TRBD1 TRBJ2-2 NA TRBV7-9 TGTGCCAGCAGCCTCCCCGGGACAGGGAAAGGTTCCGGGGAGCTGTTTTTT CASSLPGTGKGSGELFF
NA TRBJ2-1 NA TRBV5-6 TGTGCCAGCAGCCCCCTAATGAGGGAGTATGAATTGGACAATGAGCAGTTCTTC CASSPLMREYELDNEQFF
NA TRBJ2-5 NA TRBV6-5 TGTGCCAGCAGGGGCGGACCCGGAGAGACCCAGTACTTC CASRGGPGETQYF
TRBD1 TRBJ1-5 NA TRBV10-3 TGTGCCATCAGCCGGGACAGGATCCTGGATAGCAATCAGCCCCAGCATTTT CAISRDRILDSNQPQHF
TRBD1 TRBJ2-2 NA TRBV19 TGTGCCAGTAGTGCAACAGGGGCCGCTAGGACCGGGGAGCTGTTTTTT CASSATGAARTGELFF
TRBD1 TRBJ1-1 NA TRBV6-4 TGTGCCAGCAGCAGAACAGGGGTGGATTTCACTGAAGCTTTCTTT CASSRTGVDFTEAFF
NA TRBJ2-2 NA TRBV11-2 TGTGCCAGCAGCCCGGCTCTCAGCAGAACCGGGGAGCTGTTTTTT CASSPALSRTGELFF
TRBD2 TRBJ2-1 NA TRBV5-1 TGCGCCAGCAGCTTGGGACTAGCACCAGACTACAATGAGCAGTTCTTC CASSLGLAPDYNEQFF
TRBD2 TRBJ2-1 NA TRBV6-1 TGTGCCAGCAGTGAAGAATCTAGCGGGGGATACAATGAGCAGTTCTTC CASSEESSGGYNEQFF
NA TRBJ2-1 NA TRBV15 TGTGCCACCAGCAGAGCAGGGGCGAATGACTACAATGAGCAGTTCTTC CATSRAGANDYNEQFF
NA TRBJ1-5 NA TRBV21-1 TGTGCCAGCAGTTCCATGCATTGGCATCATCAGCCCCAGCATTTT CASSSMHWHHQPQHF
TRBD1 TRBJ1-2 NA TRBV9 TGTGCCAGCAGCGCTACCCCGGGACAGGCCTTCTATGGCTACACCTTC CASSATPGQAFYGYTF
NA TRBJ2-7 once TRBV5-6 TGTGCCAGCAGCCCACGTAACTCCTACGAGCAGTACTTC CASSPRNSYEQYF
NA TRBJ2-1 NA TRBV6-4 TGTGCCAGCAGTGACTCAGTTCGGACTCGAGAGCAGTTCTTC CASSDSVRTREQFF
NA TRBJ1-1 NA TRBV18 TGTGCCAGCTCACCATTCCGGGAAATGAACACTGAAGCTTTCTTT CASSPFREMNTEAFF
NA TRBJ2-2 NA TRBV5-5 TGTGCCAGCCGCGCTAGAGCCGGGGAGCTGTTTTTT CASRARAGELFF
NA TRBJ2-7 NA TRBV6-1 TGTGCCAGCATCCAGGGTATGAGGCTCGAGCAGTACTTC CASIQGMRLEQYF
NA TRBJ2-7 NA TRBV5-4 TGTGCCAGCAGCGTAATCCAGGGATCTCCCTACGAGCAGTACTTC CASSVIQGSPYEQYF
TRBD1 TRBJ2-1 NA TRBV10-3 TGTGCCATCAGAAAATTCCCCCGGGACAGGGATCACAATGAGCAGTTCTTC CAIRKFPRDRDHNEQFF
TRBD1 TRBJ2-1 NA TRBV7-9 TGTGCCAGCAGCTATATACAGGGGGCAGACAATGAGCAGTTCTTC CASSYIQGADNEQFF
NA TRBJ2-1 NA TRBV6-6 TGTGCCAGCAGTTTAGATCGGGCGGGGAATGAGCAGTTCTTC CASSLDRAGNEQFF
NA TRBJ1-2 NA TRBV7-2 TGTGCCAGCAGCTTAGCGCCCGACGTCGGATATGGCTACACCTTC CASSLAPDVGYGYTF
NA TRBJ1-3 NA TRBV11-3 TGTGCCAGCAGCCGGGCCGCATGGCCGCGGAACACCATATATTTT CASSRAAWPRNTIYF
TRBD1 TRBJ1-2 NA TRBV2 TGTGCCAGCAGCCCGACAGGGGCTCGGGGCTACACCTTC CASSPTGARGYTF
TRBD1 TRBJ2-5 NA TRBV5-1 TGCGCCAGCAGTCAGAGGGGGACAGGGGCGGGAGAGACCCAGTACTTC CASSQRGTGAGETQYF
TRBD1 TRBJ2-2 NA TRBV5-5 TGTGCCAGCAGCAGACGACAGGGGACGAACACCGGGGAGCTGTTTTTT CASSRRQGTNTGELFF
NA TRBJ2-3 NA TRBV19 TGTGCCAGTACGGTCGGCACAGATACGCAGTATTTT CASTVGTDTQYF
NA TRBJ1-5 NA TRBV6-6 TGTGCCAGCAGCGTCACAAGGTGGAATAGCAATCAGCCCCAGCATTTT CASSVTRWNSNQPQHF
NA TRBJ1-2 NA TRBV7-9 TGTGCCAGCAGCTTAGAGCGACAGAAGGAAGGGAGGACCTATGGCTACACCTTC CASSLERQKEGRTYGYTF
NA TRBJ1-5 NA TRBV6-5 TGTGCCAGCAGTTACTCGGGGGGTAATCAGCCCCAGCATTTT CASSYSGGNQPQHF
TRBD1 TRBJ2-7 once TRBV9 TGTGCCAGCAGCGTAGGTGCGAGGGGACAGGGGGCGGCCGAGCAGTACTTC CASSVGARGQGAAEQYF
TRBD2 TRBJ2-7 NA TRBV5-1 TGCGCCAGCAGCTTGGTGGCTAGCGGGAGTATCTACGAGCAGTACTTC CASSLVASGSIYEQYF
NA TRBJ2-5 NA TRBV20-1 TGCAGCGGTGGACCCGAAGAGACCCAGTACTTC CSGGPEETQYF
TRBD1 TRBJ1-5 NA TRBV19 TGTGCCAGTAGTAATGGATCTCCGGGACAGGGAGTTCAGCCCCAGCATTTT CASSNGSPGQGVQPQHF
NA TRBJ1-5 NA TRBV5-6 TGTGCCAGCAACGCAAGAACTGGGGATCAGCCCCAGCATTTT CASNARTGDQPQHF
TRBD2 TRBJ2-1 NA TRBV7-2 TGTGCCAGCAGCTTCAACGGCGGGAGCTCCTACAATGAGCAGTTCTTC CASSFNGGSSYNEQFF
NA TRBJ2-7 NA TRBV19 TGTGCCAGTAGTAGACGGGACTCTACTTACTACGAGCAGTACTTC CASSRRDSTYYEQYF
NA TRBJ1-5 NA TRBV19 TGTGCCAGTAGTATACTCCAAGGAGGGAATCAGCCCCAGCATTTT CASSILQGGNQPQHF
NA TRBJ2-2 NA TRBV10-3 TGTGCCATCAGTGGACGGGACACCGGGGAGCTGTTTTTT CAISGRDTGELFF
NA TRBJ2-1 NA TRBV6-1 TGTGCCAGCAGTGATCTCACCGGGACAAGGGGCTACAATGAGCAGTTCTTC CASSDLTGTRGYNEQFF
NA TRBJ1-5 NA TRBV2 TGTGCCAGCAGTGCCAGCAATCAGCCCCAGCATTTT CASSASNQPQHF
NA TRBJ2-6 once TRBV5-4 TGTGCCAGCAGCTTAAAGGCAGGGCTGGCTGGGGCCAACGTCCTGACTTTC CASSLKAGLAGANVLTF
NA TRBJ2-6 NA TRBV7-3 TGTGCCAGCAGCTTACCAGGGTCTGGGGCCAACGTCCTGACTTTC CASSLPGSGANVLTF
TRBD1 TRBJ2-5 NA TRBV30 TGTGCCTGGAGCGGGGACAGGGGATCCACCCAGTACTTC CAWSGDRGSTQYF
NA TRBJ2-5 once TRBV11-2 TGTGCCAGCAGCTCTGCGGGTCCCCAGTACTTC CASSSAGPQYF
NA TRBJ2-1 NA TRBV9 TGTGCCAGCAGCCCTAGGGGGAGGGGGCATGAGCAGTTCTTC CASSPRGRGHEQFF
NA TRBJ2-1 NA TRBV14 TGTGCCAGCAGCCAAGGGTCTAGAGGGTGGGACAATGAGCAGTTCTTC CASSQGSRGWDNEQFF